The 7 T cell receptor beta chains below were found in one sample sequenced in a study of blood T cell repertoires in COVID-19 (TCRdb year 2020). The protocol used for the library was the immunoSEQ multiplex PCR assay. Imported from immuneACCESS, the table was reduced by TCRdb to in-frame sequences with V and J called. These copies leave out some clones; in studies compared against another copy, an unresolved V gene accounts for under half, and the cause of the remainder is not known. The sample table holds some 150,000 clones, of which roughly 90% were seen once. Around 2.9% of the sample is in the top ten clones. Material: peripheral blood. These receptors all come from a man between 60 and 70 years old with acute or convalescent COVID-19.

This chain connects TRBV3-1 (or the pseudogene TRBV3-2) to TRBJ2-2; TRBD2 aligns across 11 bases. The V gene end was trimmed by 4 bases and the J gene end by 8 bases; junction bases not matched to a gene: 6. This CDR3 is 15 amino acids long. CDR1 LGHDT and CDR2 YNNKEL come from the germline V gene (reference sequence). In DNA form, the CDR3 reads TGTGCCAGCAGCCGTAGCGGGGGGGCCGCAGGGGAGCTGTTTTTT. Residues: CASSRSGGAAGELFF.

The chain carries TRBV7-9 and TRBJ1-4; D is perhaps TRBD1 (6 bases). V lost 5 bases and J lost 0, with 13 bases in between. Germline CDR1 is SEHNR and CDR2 is FQNEAQ (reference sequence). The CDR3 contains 16 residues. CDR3 protein: CASSLGQSATNEKLFF. The CDR3 DNA is TGTGCCAGCAGCCTTGGACAGAGCGCAACTAATGAAAAACTGTTTTTT.

V is TRBV5-4 and J is TRBJ1-6, with D possibly TRBD1 on 6 matching bases. From germline, CDR1 is SGHNT and CDR2 YYREEE (reference sequence). CDR3 length equals 14 residues. V lost 4 bases and J 5 bases, leaving 10 bases between the germline ends. CDR3 coding DNA: TGTGCCAGCAGCCTCGGACAGAATAATTCACCCCTCCACTTT. Translating it yields CASSLGQNNSPLHF.

The V and J genes are TRBV2 and TRBJ2-5; D might be TRBD1 (5 bases). V lost 6 bases and J 1 base, leaving 9 bases between the germline ends. The CDR3 totals 13 residues. Germline values: CDR1 SNHLY, CDR2 FYNNEI. In DNA form, the CDR3 reads TGTGCCAGCAGGCCAAGGGGCCAAGAGACCCAGTACTTC. As protein: CASRPRGQETQYF. The full variable domain, its missing parts supplied by reference TRBV2 and TRBJ2-5, is EPEVTQTPSHQVTQMGQEVILRCVPISNHLYFYWYRQILGQKVEFLVSFYNNEISEKSEIFDDQFSVERPDGSNFTLKIRSTKLEDSAMYFCASRPRGQETQYFGPGTRLLVL.

The chain is built from TRBV7-9 and TRBJ2-1, with 14 bases fitting TRBD2. Unmatched junction bases numbered 7, after V lost 0 bases and J lost 9 bases. Germline values: CDR1 SEHNR, CDR2 FQNEAQ (reference sequence). The length of the CDR3 is 17 residues. CDR3 in DNA: TGTGCCAGCAGCTTAGCGTATGGGACTAGCGGGGGCGGTGAGCAGTTCTTC. This gives the protein CASSLAYGTSGGGEQFF.

The rearrangement uses TRBV3-1 (or the pseudogene TRBV3-2) and TRBJ2-7, with 8 bases that match TRBD2. The V and J ends lost 7 bases and 9 bases, in that order; junction bases with no gene match: 5. Germline V gene lookup returns CDR1 LGHDT and CDR2 YNNKEL (reference sequence). This CDR3 has 11 amino acids. The CDR3 DNA reads TGTGCCAGCAACTTCGGGGGGGTGCAGTACTTC. It translates to CASNFGGVQYF.

The V call is TRBV3-1 (or the pseudogene TRBV3-2), the J call TRBJ1-2, with 7 bases that match TRBD1. CDR1 LGHDT and CDR2 YNNKEL come from the germline V gene (reference sequence). Unmatched junction bases numbered 6, after V lost 0 bases and J lost 8 bases. CDR3 length: 14 residues. The CDR3 sequence: CASSQDKGTVGYTF. The CDR3 DNA reads as TGTGCCAGCAGCCAAGATAAGGGGACAGTCGGCTACACCTTC.